This T cell receptor beta chain was retrieved from a study of cytomegalovirus exposure and HLA in healthy donors. Study-level information: A preliminary data release comprised roughly 80 million unique TCRs obtained from HLA-typed donors.

CDR3 length: 17 residues. Germline V gene sequence: CDR1 SGHAT, CDR2 FQDESV (reference sequence). The junction had 9 bases not matched to a gene; V was cut back by 3 bases and J by 7 bases. This clone was observed a single time. 13 Jbeta primers and 60 Vbeta primers were used for the PCR. Method: immunoSEQ multiplex PCR; TCRdb's copy keeps in-frame clones and lacks some. Of 200,000 to 250,000 clones in the sample, around 83% are singletons; the top ten hold about 0.25%. This TCR came from a girl aged 2-10 years in good health and CMV-seronegative. V gene TRBV11-1 combines with J gene TRBJ2-2, with 12 nucleotides matching TRBD1. What was sequenced was PBMCs. CDR3: CASSLGQGALLGGELFF. The CDR3 bases are TGTGCCAGCAGCTTGGGACAGGGGGCGTTACTCGGCGGGGAGCTGTTTTTT.